A selection of T cell receptor beta chains follows, all from one sample in a study of T-cell memory formation after mild COVID-19. TCRdb reanalysed the 5' RACE reads using MiXCR and keeps one entry per CDR3 protein. The sample contains 350,000 to 450,000 distinct CDR3 sequences, 20% to 30% of which appear only once. Sequences were obtained from PBMCs or a T cell subset sorted from them (not recorded which). Receptors originate from an adult woman who had mild COVID-19 (a few samples of this study predate the infection). Cell type and time point are not known. Each CDR3 is given with its conserved first and last residue. Each record gives: V gene, clone size, J gene, D gene, CDR3 protein, CDR3 DNA. A D gene is named only where the DNA matches it firmly. Not every row has a clone size; where given, it reads once, few, many or a size class.

V gene: TRBV7-2; clone size: few; J gene: TRBJ1-5; D gene: -; CDR3 protein: CASSLGRGGGWQPQHF; CDR3 DNA: TGTGCCAGCAGCTTAGGCCGCGGGGGGGGCTGGCAGCCCCAGCATTTT
V gene: TRBV29-1; clone size: many; J gene: TRBJ2-7; D gene: -; CDR3 protein: CSVPPGVSSYEQYF; CDR3 DNA: TGCAGCGTCCCACCAGGAGTAAGTTCCTACGAGCAGTACTTC
V gene: TRBV20-1; clone size: few; J gene: TRBJ2-7; D gene: TRBD2; CDR3 protein: CSARTLAGGEQYF; CDR3 DNA: TGCAGTGCTAGAACCCTAGCGGGAGGGGAGCAGTACTTC
V gene: TRBV11-2; clone size: many; J gene: TRBJ1-1; D gene: TRBD1; CDR3 protein: CASSLRTGVRMNTEAFF; CDR3 DNA: TGTGCCAGCAGCCTTCGGACAGGGGTTCGTATGAACACTGAAGCTTTCTTT
V gene: TRBV5-1; clone size: few; J gene: TRBJ1-2; D gene: -; CDR3 protein: CASSLVGNNYGYTF; CDR3 DNA: TGCGCCAGCAGCTTGGTGGGGAACAACTATGGCTACACCTTC
V gene: TRBV6-6; clone size: few; J gene: TRBJ1-4; D gene: -; CDR3 protein: CASSYSGNEKLFF; CDR3 DNA: TGTGCCAGCAGTTACTCGGGTAATGAAAAACTGTTTTTT
V gene: TRBV7-2; clone size: many; J gene: TRBJ2-2; D gene: -; CDR3 protein: CASSLDGGNTGELFF; CDR3 DNA: TGTGCCAGCAGCTTAGACGGTGGTAACACCGGGGAGCTGTTTTTT
V gene: TRBV7-8; clone size: -; J gene: TRBJ1-5; D gene: -; CDR3 protein: CASSLQGNANQPQHF; CDR3 DNA: TGTGCCAGCAGCTTGCAGGGAAATGCGAATCAGCCCCAGCATTTT
V gene: TRBV7-8; clone size: -; J gene: TRBJ2-7; D gene: TRBD2; CDR3 protein: CASSRGLAGKTYEQYF; CDR3 DNA: TGTGCCAGCAGCCGGGGACTAGCGGGAAAAACCTACGAGCAGTACTTC
V gene: TRBV18; clone size: -; J gene: TRBJ2-1; D gene: TRBD2; CDR3 protein: CASSSGTSGSNEQFF; CDR3 DNA: TGTGCCAGCTCGTCCGGGACTAGCGGGAGTAATGAGCAGTTCTTC
V gene: TRBV12-3/TRBV12-4; clone size: few; J gene: TRBJ1-1; D gene: -; CDR3 protein: CASSFSWGTEAFF; CDR3 DNA: TGTGCCAGCAGTTTTAGTTGGGGCACTGAAGCTTTCTTT
V gene: TRBV29-1; clone size: -; J gene: TRBJ2-3; D gene: -; CDR3 protein: CSVEDRGDWTSTDTQYF; CDR3 DNA: TGCAGCGTTGAAGATCGAGGCGACTGGACAAGCACAGATACGCAGTATTTT
V gene: TRBV18; clone size: -; J gene: TRBJ2-2; D gene: -; CDR3 protein: CASSPRALGNTGELFF; CDR3 DNA: TGTGCCAGCTCTCCGCGCGCTCTAGGGAACACCGGGGAGCTGTTTTTT
V gene: TRBV7-2; clone size: -; J gene: TRBJ1-5; D gene: -; CDR3 protein: CASSLLGRNQPQHF; CDR3 DNA: TGTGCCAGCAGCTTATTAGGTAGAAATCAGCCCCAGCATTTT
V gene: TRBV18; clone size: -; J gene: TRBJ2-7; D gene: -; CDR3 protein: CASSPPPQVSYEQYF; CDR3 DNA: TGTGCCAGCTCACCACCTCCTCAGGTCTCCTACGAGCAGTACTTC
V gene: TRBV10-3; clone size: -; J gene: TRBJ2-7; D gene: TRBD2; CDR3 protein: CAISVAGGRAEQYF; CDR3 DNA: TGTGCCATCAGCGTAGCGGGAGGGCGGGCCGAGCAGTACTTC
V gene: TRBV9; clone size: -; J gene: TRBJ2-4; D gene: TRBD2; CDR3 protein: CASSGGSLGSIQYF; CDR3 DNA: TGTGCCAGCAGTGGCGGGAGCCTTGGGAGCATTCAGTACTTC
V gene: TRBV11-2; clone size: many; J gene: TRBJ2-2; D gene: -; CDR3 protein: CASSLDVATGELFF; CDR3 DNA: TGTGCCAGCAGCTTAGATGTGGCTACCGGGGAGCTGTTTTTT
V gene: TRBV6-5; clone size: -; J gene: TRBJ2-3; D gene: -; CDR3 protein: CASSYLVKTDTQYF; CDR3 DNA: TGTGCCAGCAGTTACCTTGTTAAGACAGATACGCAGTATTTT
V gene: TRBV12-3/TRBV12-4; clone size: many; J gene: TRBJ2-7; D gene: -; CDR3 protein: CASSSQEQYF; CDR3 DNA: TGTGCCAGCAGTTCCCAAGAGCAGTACTTC
V gene: TRBV30; clone size: -; J gene: TRBJ1-1; D gene: -; CDR3 protein: CAWSVAVNTEAFF; CDR3 DNA: TGTGCCTGGAGTGTCGCCGTGAACACTGAAGCTTTCTTT
V gene: TRBV10-1; clone size: few; J gene: TRBJ2-5; D gene: -; CDR3 protein: CASSDREETQYF; CDR3 DNA: TGCGCCAGCAGCGACAGAGAAGAGACCCAGTACTTC
V gene: TRBV10-3; clone size: -; J gene: TRBJ2-4; D gene: -; CDR3 protein: CAISGLDGRQDKNIQYF; CDR3 DNA: TGTGCCATCAGTGGGTTGGATGGTCGTCAAGACAAAAACATTCAGTACTTC
V gene: TRBV5-1; clone size: few; J gene: TRBJ2-7; D gene: -; CDR3 protein: CASSLFPVAYYEQYF; CDR3 DNA: TGCGCCAGCAGCTTGTTCCCAGTGGCTTACTACGAGCAGTACTTC
V gene: TRBV19; clone size: -; J gene: TRBJ2-7; D gene: TRBD2; CDR3 protein: CASSTSGTAPYEQYF; CDR3 DNA: TGTGCCAGTAGTACAAGCGGGACCGCACCCTACGAGCAGTACTTC
V gene: TRBV21-1; clone size: -; J gene: TRBJ2-1; D gene: -; CDR3 protein: CASSPLRAGKGNEQFF; CDR3 DNA: TGTGCCAGCAGCCCGCTCCGGGCTGGAAAGGGGAATGAGCAGTTCTTC
V gene: TRBV5-1; clone size: few; J gene: TRBJ2-1; D gene: -; CDR3 protein: CASSFGGLAYNEQFF; CDR3 DNA: TGCGCCAGCAGCTTTGGCGGGTTGGCCTACAATGAGCAGTTCTTC
V gene: TRBV12-3/TRBV12-4; clone size: -; J gene: TRBJ1-2; D gene: -; CDR3 protein: CASSLGGRYGYTF; CDR3 DNA: TGTGCCAGCAGTTTAGGTGGCCGGTATGGCTACACCTTC
V gene: TRBV5-1; clone size: -; J gene: TRBJ2-3; D gene: -; CDR3 protein: CASSLEPSGGARTDTQYF; CDR3 DNA: TGCGCCAGCAGCTTGGAACCCTCAGGGGGGGCTCGCACAGATACGCAGTATTTT
V gene: TRBV7-8; clone size: few; J gene: TRBJ2-7; D gene: TRBD1; CDR3 protein: CASSRAEGQFYEQYF; CDR3 DNA: TGTGCCAGCAGCCGAGCCGAGGGACAGTTCTACGAGCAGTACTTC
V gene: TRBV30; clone size: -; J gene: TRBJ1-2; D gene: TRBD1; CDR3 protein: CAGDSYIAYGYTF; CDR3 DNA: TGTGCCGGGGACAGCTATATTGCCTATGGCTACACCTTC
V gene: TRBV12-3/TRBV12-4; clone size: few; J gene: TRBJ1-1; D gene: -; CDR3 protein: CASSLNLRDAFF; CDR3 DNA: TGTGCCAGCAGTTTAAATTTGCGGGACGCTTTCTTT
V gene: TRBV20-1; clone size: few; J gene: TRBJ2-4; D gene: TRBD2; CDR3 protein: CSARDAGVGNIQYF; CDR3 DNA: TGCAGTGCTAGAGATGCGGGAGTGGGGAACATTCAGTACTTC
V gene: TRBV10-3; clone size: -; J gene: TRBJ2-7; D gene: -; CDR3 protein: CAISESKAGVYEQYF; CDR3 DNA: TGTGCCATCAGTGAGTCGAAGGCTGGAGTCTACGAGCAGTACTTC
V gene: TRBV12-3/TRBV12-4; clone size: few; J gene: TRBJ1-1; D gene: -; CDR3 protein: CASSLSGYEAFF; CDR3 DNA: TGTGCCAGCAGTTTATCAGGGTATGAAGCTTTCTTT
V gene: TRBV30; clone size: -; J gene: TRBJ2-3; D gene: TRBD1; CDR3 protein: CAWSPTGSDTQYF; CDR3 DNA: TGTGCCTGGAGTCCGACAGGGTCAGATACGCAGTATTTT
V gene: TRBV27; clone size: few; J gene: TRBJ2-5; D gene: TRBD2; CDR3 protein: CASRRSGGAETQYF; CDR3 DNA: TGTGCCAGCAGGCGTAGCGGGGGGGCAGAGACCCAGTACTTC
V gene: TRBV21-1; clone size: -; J gene: TRBJ2-7; D gene: -; CDR3 protein: CASSKSYREFYEQYF; CDR3 DNA: TGTGCCAGCAGCAAATCGTACAGGGAATTCTACGAGCAGTACTTC
V gene: TRBV5-6; clone size: few; J gene: TRBJ2-7; D gene: -; CDR3 protein: CASSLGSWYEQYF; CDR3 DNA: TGTGCCAGCAGCTTGGGTTCCTGGTACGAGCAGTACTTC
V gene: TRBV5-1; clone size: few; J gene: TRBJ2-3; D gene: -; CDR3 protein: CASSLVVGSGTDTQYF; CDR3 DNA: TGCGCCAGCAGCTTGGTCGTCGGGAGTGGGACAGATACGCAGTATTTT
V gene: TRBV7-3; clone size: few; J gene: TRBJ2-5; D gene: TRBD2; CDR3 protein: CASSLRKLAGIQETQYF; CDR3 DNA: TGTGCCAGCAGCTTAAGGAAACTAGCGGGAATCCAAGAGACCCAGTACTTC
V gene: TRBV20-1; clone size: -; J gene: TRBJ2-5; D gene: -; CDR3 protein: CSARDGGTQYF; CDR3 DNA: TGCAGTGCTAGAGATGGGGGGACCCAGTACTTC
V gene: TRBV3-1; clone size: -; J gene: TRBJ2-1; D gene: -; CDR3 protein: CASSRESIGQFF; CDR3 DNA: TGTGCCAGCAGCCGGGAGTCTATAGGTCAGTTCTTC
V gene: TRBV4-2; clone size: few; J gene: TRBJ2-5; D gene: -; CDR3 protein: CASSQVGTRDKYF; CDR3 DNA: TGTGCCAGCAGCCAAGTCGGGACCCGGGACAAGTACTTC
V gene: TRBV7-8; clone size: many; J gene: TRBJ2-5; D gene: -; CDR3 protein: CASSLIQETQYF; CDR3 DNA: TGTGCCAGCAGCCTAATACAAGAGACCCAGTACTTC
V gene: TRBV7-3; clone size: -; J gene: TRBJ2-3; D gene: TRBD1; CDR3 protein: CASSLRIQGAWADTQYF; CDR3 DNA: TGTGCCAGCAGCTTAAGAATACAGGGGGCTTGGGCAGATACGCAGTATTTT
V gene: TRBV20-1; clone size: many; J gene: TRBJ2-7; D gene: TRBD1; CDR3 protein: CSARVSGGADEQYF; CDR3 DNA: TGCAGTGCTAGAGTCTCAGGGGGCGCAGACGAGCAGTACTTC
V gene: TRBV24-1; clone size: -; J gene: TRBJ1-1; D gene: TRBD1; CDR3 protein: CATSTDRGTEAFF; CDR3 DNA: TGTGCCACCAGCACCGACAGGGGAACTGAAGCTTTCTTT
V gene: TRBV3-1; clone size: many; J gene: TRBJ2-1; D gene: TRBD2; CDR3 protein: CASSLHGGGIYNEQFF; CDR3 DNA: TGTGCCAGCAGCCTACATGGCGGGGGAATCTACAATGAGCAGTTCTTC
V gene: TRBV6-6; clone size: -; J gene: TRBJ1-1; D gene: TRBD1; CDR3 protein: CASRQTDRGDTEAFF; CDR3 DNA: TGTGCCAGCAGACAAACCGACAGGGGGGACACTGAAGCTTTCTTT